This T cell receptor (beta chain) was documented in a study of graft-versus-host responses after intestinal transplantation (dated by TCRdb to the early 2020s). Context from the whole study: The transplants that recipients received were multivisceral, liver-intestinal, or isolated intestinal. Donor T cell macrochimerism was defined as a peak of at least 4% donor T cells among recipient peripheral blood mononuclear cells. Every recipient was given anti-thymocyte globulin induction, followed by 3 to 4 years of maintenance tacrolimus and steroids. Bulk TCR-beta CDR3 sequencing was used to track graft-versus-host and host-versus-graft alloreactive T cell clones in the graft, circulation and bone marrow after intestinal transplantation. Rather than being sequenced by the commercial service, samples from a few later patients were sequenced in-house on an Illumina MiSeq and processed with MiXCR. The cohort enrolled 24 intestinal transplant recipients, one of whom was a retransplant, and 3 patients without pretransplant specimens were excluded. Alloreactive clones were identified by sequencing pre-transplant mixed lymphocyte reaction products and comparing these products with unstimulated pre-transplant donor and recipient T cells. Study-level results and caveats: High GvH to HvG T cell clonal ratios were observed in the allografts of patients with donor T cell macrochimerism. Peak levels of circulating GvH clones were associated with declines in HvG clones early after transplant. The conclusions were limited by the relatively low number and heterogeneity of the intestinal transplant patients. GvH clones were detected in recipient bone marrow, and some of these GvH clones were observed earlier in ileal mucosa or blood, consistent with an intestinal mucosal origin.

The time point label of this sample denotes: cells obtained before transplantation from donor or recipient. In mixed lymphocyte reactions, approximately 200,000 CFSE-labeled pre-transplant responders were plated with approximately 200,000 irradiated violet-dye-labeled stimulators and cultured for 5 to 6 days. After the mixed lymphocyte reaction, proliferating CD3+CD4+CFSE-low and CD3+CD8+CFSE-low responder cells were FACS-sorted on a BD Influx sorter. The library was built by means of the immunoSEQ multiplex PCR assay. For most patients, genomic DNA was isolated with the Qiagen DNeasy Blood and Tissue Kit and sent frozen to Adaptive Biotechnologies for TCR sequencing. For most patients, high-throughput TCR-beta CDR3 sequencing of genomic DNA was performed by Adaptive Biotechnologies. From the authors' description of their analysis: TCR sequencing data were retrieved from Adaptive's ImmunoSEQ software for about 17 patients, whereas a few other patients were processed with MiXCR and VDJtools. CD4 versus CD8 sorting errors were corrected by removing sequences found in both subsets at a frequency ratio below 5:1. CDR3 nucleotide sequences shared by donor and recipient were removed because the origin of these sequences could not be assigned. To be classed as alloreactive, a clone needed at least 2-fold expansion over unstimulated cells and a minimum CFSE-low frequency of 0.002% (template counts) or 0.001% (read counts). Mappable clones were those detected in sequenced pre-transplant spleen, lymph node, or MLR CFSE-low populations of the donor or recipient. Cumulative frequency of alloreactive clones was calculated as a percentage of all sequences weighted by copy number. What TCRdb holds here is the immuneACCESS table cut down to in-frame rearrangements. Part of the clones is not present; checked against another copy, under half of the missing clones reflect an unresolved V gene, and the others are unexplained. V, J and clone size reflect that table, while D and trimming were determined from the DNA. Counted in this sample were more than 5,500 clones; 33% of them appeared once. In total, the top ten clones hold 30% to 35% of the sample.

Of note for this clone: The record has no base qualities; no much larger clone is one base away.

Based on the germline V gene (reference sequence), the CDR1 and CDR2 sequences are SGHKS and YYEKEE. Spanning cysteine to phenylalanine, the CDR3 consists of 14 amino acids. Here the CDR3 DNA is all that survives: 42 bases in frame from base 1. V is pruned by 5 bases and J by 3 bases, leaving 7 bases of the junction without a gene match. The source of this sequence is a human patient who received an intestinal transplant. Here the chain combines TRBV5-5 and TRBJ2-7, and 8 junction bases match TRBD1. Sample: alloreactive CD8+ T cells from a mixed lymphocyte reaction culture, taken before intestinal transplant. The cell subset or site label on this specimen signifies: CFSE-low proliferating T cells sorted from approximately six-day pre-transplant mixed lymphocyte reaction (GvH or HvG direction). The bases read TGTGCCAGCAGATTCTCGACAGGGGACTACGAGCAGTACTTC. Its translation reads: CASRFSTGDYEQYF.